The clone carrying this TCR beta chain showed up just a few times. MiXCR was run by TCRdb on the 5' RACE reads, yielding one entry per CDR3 protein. The data contain 1.5 million to 2 million distinct CDR3 sequences, around 33% of them singletons. This sample is drawn from a study of identical twins. The CDR3 totals 14 residues. CDR1 and CDR2 (germline): LGHDT, YNNKEL (reference sequence). With 2 bases removed from V and 0 bases from J, the gap between germline ends came to 5 bases. This TCR derives from a newborn girl in good health. The chain has TRBV3-1 and TRBJ2-1, with unresolved D. What was sequenced was cord blood. The CDR3 DNA is TGTGCCAGCAGCCAATTAGACTCCTACAATGAGCAGTTCTTC. This gives the protein CASSQLDSYNEQFF.